The present T cell receptor beta chain was sequenced within a study of radiotherapy plus CTLA-4 blockade in lung cancer. Across the study: Objective responses were seen in about a sixth of patients, disease control in around 31%. The study's findings and limits: There was expansion of tumor-derived TCR clones in blood after radiotherapy plus ipilimumab.

This clone has a single count. Its antigen is not identified. Those patients who had chemo-refractory metastatic non-small-cell lung cancer were given focal radiation along with CTLA-4 blockade through ipilimumab. Data came from immunoSEQ multiplex PCR; TCRdb stores just in-frame clones and leaves some out. The sample lists tens of thousands of clones; about 74% were seen once. Sample: peripheral blood, taken from a patient treated with radiotherapy plus ipilimumab. The clonotype was recovered from a human donor with non-small cell lung cancer whose response to radiotherapy plus ipilimumab could not be evaluated.

Here the CDR3 DNA reads TGTGCCAGCAGCTTCGCCCAGGGTTCCTACGAGCAGTACTTC. This sequence encodes CASSFAQGSYEQYF. The gene calls are TRBV7-2 and TRBJ2-7; tentative D call: TRBD1 (5 bases). V was shortened by 3 bases and J by 1 base, with 10 bases between the two germline ends. This CDR3 region has 14 residues. Per the germline V gene, CDR1 is SGHTA and CDR2 is FQGNSA.